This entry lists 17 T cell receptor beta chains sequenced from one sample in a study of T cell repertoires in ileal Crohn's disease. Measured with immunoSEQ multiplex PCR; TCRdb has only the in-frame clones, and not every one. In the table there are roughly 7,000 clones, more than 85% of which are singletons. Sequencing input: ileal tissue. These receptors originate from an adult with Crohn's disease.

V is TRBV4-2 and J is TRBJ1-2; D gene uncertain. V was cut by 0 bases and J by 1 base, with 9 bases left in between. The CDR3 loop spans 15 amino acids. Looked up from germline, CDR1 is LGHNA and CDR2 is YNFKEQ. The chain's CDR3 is CASSQDMGSNYGYTF. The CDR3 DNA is TGTGCCAGCAGCCAAGATATGGGGAGTAACTATGGCTACACCTTC.

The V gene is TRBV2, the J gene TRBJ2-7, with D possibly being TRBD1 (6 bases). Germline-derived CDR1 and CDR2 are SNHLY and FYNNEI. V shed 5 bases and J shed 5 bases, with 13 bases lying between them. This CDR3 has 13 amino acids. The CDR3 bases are TGTGCCAGCAGTACTAACAGGGATAACGAGCAGTACTTC. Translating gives CASSTNRDNEQYF.

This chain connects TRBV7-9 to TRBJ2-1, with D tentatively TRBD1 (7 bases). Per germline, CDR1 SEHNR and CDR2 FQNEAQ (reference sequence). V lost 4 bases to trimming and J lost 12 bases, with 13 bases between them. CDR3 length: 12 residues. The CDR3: CASSSPGGGQFF. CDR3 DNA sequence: TGTGCCAGCAGCTCCCCAGGGGGAGGGCAGTTCTTC. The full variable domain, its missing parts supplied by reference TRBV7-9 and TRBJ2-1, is DTGVSQNPRHKITKRGQNVTFRCDPISEHNRLYWYRQTLGQGPEFLTYFQNEAQLEKSRLLSDRFSAERPKGSFSTLEIQRTEQGDSAMYLCASSSPGGGQFFGPGTRLTVL.

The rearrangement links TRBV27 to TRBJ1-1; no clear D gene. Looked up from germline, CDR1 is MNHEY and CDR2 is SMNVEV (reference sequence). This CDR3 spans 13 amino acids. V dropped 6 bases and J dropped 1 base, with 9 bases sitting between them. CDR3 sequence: CASRLQRNTEAFF. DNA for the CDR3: TGTGCCAGCAGGCTTCAGCGGAACACTGAAGCTTTCTTT.

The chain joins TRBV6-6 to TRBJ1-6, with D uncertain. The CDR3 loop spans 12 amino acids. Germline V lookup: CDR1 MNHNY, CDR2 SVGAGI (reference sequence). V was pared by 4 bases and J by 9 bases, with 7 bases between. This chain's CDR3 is CASSLQTSPLHF. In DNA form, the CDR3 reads TGTGCCAGCAGTTTACAGACTTCACCCCTCCACTTT.

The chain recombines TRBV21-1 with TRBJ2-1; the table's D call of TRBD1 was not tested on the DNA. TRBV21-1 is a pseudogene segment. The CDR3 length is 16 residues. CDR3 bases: TGTGCCAGCAGCCTTGACAGGTGTCGATCCTACAATGAGCAGTTCTTC. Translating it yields CASSLDRCRSYNEQFF.

CDR3 nucleotides: TGTGCCATCGGGGTAGGACAGGGTCAGACCCAGTACTTC. Its translation is CAIGVGQGQTQYF. The rearrangement uses TRBV10-3 and TRBJ2-5, with 8 bases identical to TRBD1. The CDR3 has 13 residues. V was clipped by 8 bases and J by 6 bases; unmatched bases: 8. Germline CDR1 and CDR2: ENHRY and SYGVKD.

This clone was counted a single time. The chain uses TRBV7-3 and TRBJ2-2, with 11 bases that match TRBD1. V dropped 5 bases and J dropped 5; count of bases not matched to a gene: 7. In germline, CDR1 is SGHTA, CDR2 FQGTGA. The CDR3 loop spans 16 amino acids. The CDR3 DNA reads TGTGCCAGCAGCCTCGGCGGGACAGGGGGAACCGGGGAGCTGTTTTTT. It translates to CASSLGGTGGTGELFF.

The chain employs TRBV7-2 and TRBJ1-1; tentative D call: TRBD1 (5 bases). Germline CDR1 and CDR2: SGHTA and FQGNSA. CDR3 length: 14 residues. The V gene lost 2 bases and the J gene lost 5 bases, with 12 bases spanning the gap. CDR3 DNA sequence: TGTGCCAGCAGCTTAAGGGGTAGCTATACTGAAGCTTTCTTT. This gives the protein CASSLRGSYTEAFF.

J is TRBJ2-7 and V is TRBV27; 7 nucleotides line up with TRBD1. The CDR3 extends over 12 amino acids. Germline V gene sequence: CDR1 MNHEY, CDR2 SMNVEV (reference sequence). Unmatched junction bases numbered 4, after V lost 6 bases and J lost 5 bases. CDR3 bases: TGTGCCAGCAGAAATACAGGGGACGAGCAGTACTTC. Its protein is CASRNTGDEQYF.

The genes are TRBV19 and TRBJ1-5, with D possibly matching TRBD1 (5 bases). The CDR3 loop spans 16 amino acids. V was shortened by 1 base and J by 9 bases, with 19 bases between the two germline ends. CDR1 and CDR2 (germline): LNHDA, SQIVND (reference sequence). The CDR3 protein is CASSIARAGPKVPQHF. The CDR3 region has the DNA TGTGCCAGTAGTATAGCCAGGGCAGGTCCCAAGGTGCCCCAGCATTTT.

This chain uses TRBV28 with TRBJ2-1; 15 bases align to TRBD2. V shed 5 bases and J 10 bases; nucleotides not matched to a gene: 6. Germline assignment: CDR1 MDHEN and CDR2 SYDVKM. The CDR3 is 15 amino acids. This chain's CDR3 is CASSPSGTSGREQFF. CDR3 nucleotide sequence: TGTGCCAGCAGTCCATCCGGGACTAGCGGGAGGGAGCAGTTCTTC. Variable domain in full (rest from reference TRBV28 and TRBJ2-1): DVKVTQSSRYLVKRTGEKVFLECVQDMDHENMFWYRQDPGLGLRLIYFSYDVKMKEKGDIPEGYSVSREKKERFSLILESASTNQTSMYLCASSPSGTSGREQFFGPGTRLTVL.

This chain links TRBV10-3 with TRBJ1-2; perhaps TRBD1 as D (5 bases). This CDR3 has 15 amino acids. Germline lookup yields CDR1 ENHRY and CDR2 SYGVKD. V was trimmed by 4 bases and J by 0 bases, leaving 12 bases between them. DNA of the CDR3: TGTGCCATCAGTGCCGGGGGGGAGGCTAACTATGGCTACACCTTC. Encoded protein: CAISAGGEANYGYTF.

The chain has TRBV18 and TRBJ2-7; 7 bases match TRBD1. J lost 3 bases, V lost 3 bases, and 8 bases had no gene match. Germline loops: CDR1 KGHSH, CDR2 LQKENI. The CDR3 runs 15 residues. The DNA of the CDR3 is TGTGCCAGCTCACCGTTAACGGGACAGTTCTACGAGCAGTACTTC. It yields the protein CASSPLTGQFYEQYF.

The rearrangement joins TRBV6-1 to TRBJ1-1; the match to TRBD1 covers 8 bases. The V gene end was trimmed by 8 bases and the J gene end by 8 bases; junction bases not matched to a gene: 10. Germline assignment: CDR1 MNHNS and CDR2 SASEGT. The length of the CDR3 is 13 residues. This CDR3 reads CASVIQGVGEAFF. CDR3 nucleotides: TGTGCCAGCGTGATACAGGGGGTAGGAGAAGCTTTCTTT.

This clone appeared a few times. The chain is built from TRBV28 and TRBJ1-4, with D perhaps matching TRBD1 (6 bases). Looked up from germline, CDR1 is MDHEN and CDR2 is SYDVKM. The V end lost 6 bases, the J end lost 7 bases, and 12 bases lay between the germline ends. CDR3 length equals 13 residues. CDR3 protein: CASSRPDSEKLFF. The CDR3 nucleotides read TGTGCCAGCAGCCGACCGGACAGTGAAAAACTGTTTTTT. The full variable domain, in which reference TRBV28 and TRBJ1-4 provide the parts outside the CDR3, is DVKVTQSSRYLVKRTGEKVFLECVQDMDHENMFWYRQDPGLGLRLIYFSYDVKMKEKGDIPEGYSVSREKKERFSLILESASTNQTSMYLCASSRPDSEKLFFGSGTQLSVL.

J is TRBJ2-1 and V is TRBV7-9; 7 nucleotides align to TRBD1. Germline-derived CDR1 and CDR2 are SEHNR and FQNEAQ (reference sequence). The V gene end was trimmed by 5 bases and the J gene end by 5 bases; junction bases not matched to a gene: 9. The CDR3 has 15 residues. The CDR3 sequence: CASSLRGTANNEQFF. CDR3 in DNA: TGTGCCAGCAGCCTCCGAGGGACAGCCAACAATGAGCAGTTCTTC.